This T cell receptor (beta chain) came from a study of spatial heterogeneity in lung cancer. Overall study context: Roughly two years after resection was the median timing of the follow-up PBMC samples, which were sequenced when available.

This clonotype has just a few counts. The germline V gene has CDR1 LGHNA and CDR2 YNFKEQ. V was shortened by 0 bases and J by 0 bases, with 9 bases between the two germline ends. The CDR3 covers 16 residues. Time point indicated: blood at routine non-recurrence follow-up after resection. From tumor, nontumor lung or frozen PBMC, whole RNA was taken unsorted for sequencing. TCRdb analysed the 5' RACE reads with MiXCR anew, one entry per CDR3 protein. The profile shows around 110,000 distinct CDR3 sequences, 9% to 15% of them singletons. This clonotype was obtained from a male donor with early-stage non-small cell lung cancer. The chain uses TRBV4-2 and TRBJ1-3; unclear D gene. This sample comprised PBMCs, obtained at follow-up. The CDR3 reads CASSQDAGNSGNTIYF. The CDR3 nucleotides read TGTGCCAGCAGCCAAGATGCGGGTAACTCTGGAAACACCATATATTTT.